This T cell receptor beta chain was recorded in a study of blood T cells in healthy people across ages. Study at large: Per two T cells, about one barcoded beta molecule was captured through template switching.

Every donor gave ten milliliters of peripheral blood. Per-sample PBMC isolation yielded at least 6.5 million cells. This CDR3 region has 15 residues. Germline V gives CDR1 SNHLY, CDR2 FYNNEI. Then a second PCR, running about 6 to 11 cycles, was carried out with a sample-barcoded 5' primer and a J-beta primer mix. With 12 random nucleotides, a template-switch adaptor tagged each individual cDNA molecule. TCRdb used MiXCR to reprocess the 5' RACE reads, holding one entry per CDR3 protein. Here the sample spans hundreds of thousands of distinct CDR3 sequences, under 45% being singletons. The clonotype originates from a man in his 60s in good health. The chain couples TRBV2 to TRBJ2-7; 8 bases are a match to TRBD1. The better agreement between TRBJ2-5 and the DNA end casts doubt on the J call. The sequencing input was blood. CDR3 region: CASRVEDREGETQYF. The CDR3 nucleotides are TGTGCCAGCAGGGTCGAGGACAGGGAAGGGGAGACCCAGTACTTC.